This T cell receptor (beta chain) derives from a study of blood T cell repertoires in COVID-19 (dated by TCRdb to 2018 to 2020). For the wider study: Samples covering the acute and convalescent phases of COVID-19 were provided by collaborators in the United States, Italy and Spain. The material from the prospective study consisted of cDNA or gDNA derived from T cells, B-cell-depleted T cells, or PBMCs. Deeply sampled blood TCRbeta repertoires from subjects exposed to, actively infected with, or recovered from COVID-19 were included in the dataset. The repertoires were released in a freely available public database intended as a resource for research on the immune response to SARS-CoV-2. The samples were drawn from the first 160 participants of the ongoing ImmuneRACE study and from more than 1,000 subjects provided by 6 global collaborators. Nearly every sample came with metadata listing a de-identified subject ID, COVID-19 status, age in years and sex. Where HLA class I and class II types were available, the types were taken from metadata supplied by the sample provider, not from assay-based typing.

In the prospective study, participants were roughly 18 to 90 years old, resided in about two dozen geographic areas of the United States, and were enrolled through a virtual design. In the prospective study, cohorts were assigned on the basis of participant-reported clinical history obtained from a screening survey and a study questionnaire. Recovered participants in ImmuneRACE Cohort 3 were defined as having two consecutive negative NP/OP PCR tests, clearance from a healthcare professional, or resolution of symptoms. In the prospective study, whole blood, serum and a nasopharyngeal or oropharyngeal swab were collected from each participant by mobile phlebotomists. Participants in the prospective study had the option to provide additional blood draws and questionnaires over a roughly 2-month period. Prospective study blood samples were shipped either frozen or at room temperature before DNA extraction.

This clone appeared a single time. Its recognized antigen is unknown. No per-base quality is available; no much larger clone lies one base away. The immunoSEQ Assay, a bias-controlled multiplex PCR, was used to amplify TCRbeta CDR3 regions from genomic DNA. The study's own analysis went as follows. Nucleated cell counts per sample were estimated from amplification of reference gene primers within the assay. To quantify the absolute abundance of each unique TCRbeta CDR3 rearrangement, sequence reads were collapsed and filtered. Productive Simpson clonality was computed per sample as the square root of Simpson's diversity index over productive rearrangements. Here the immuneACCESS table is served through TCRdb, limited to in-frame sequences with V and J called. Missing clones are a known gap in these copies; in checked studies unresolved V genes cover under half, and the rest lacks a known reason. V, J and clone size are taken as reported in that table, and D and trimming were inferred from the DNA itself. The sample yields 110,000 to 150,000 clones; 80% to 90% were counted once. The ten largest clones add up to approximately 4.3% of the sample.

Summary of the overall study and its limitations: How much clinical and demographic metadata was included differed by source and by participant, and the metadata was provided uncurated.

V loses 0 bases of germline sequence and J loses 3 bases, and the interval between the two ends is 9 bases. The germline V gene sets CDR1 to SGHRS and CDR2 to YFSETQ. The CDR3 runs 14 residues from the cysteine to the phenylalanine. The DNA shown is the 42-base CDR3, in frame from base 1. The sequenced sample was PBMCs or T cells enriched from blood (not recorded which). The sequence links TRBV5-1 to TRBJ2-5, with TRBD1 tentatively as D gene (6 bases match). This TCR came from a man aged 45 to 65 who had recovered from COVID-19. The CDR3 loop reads CASSLGPGEETQYF. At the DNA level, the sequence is TGCGCCAGCAGCTTGGGTCCAGGGGAAGAGACCCAGTACTTC.